The next 20 T cell receptor beta chains were all read from a single sample in a study of blood T cell repertoires in COVID-19. Here immunoSEQ multiplex PCR was the method, and the copy in TCRdb shows in-frame clones only, minus some. The table includes roughly 120,000 clones, over 75% detected once. Sequenced sample: peripheral blood. The receptors shown here come from a man aged 80 or over with acute or convalescent COVID-19.

The genes are TRBV4-1 and TRBJ2-2, with D tentatively TRBD1 (6 bases). V lost 8 bases to trimming and J lost 4 bases, with 20 bases between them. The germline V gene has CDR1 MGHRA and CDR2 YSYEKL. CDR3 length: 16 amino acids. CDR3 residues: CASARNDGTPTGELFF. The CDR3 DNA is TGCGCCAGCGCGAGGAACGACGGGACACCCACCGGGGAGCTGTTTTTT.

The chain links TRBV18 to TRBJ1-1; D might be TRBD1 (5 bases). V lost 6 bases and J 4 bases, leaving 12 bases between the germline ends. Germline loops: CDR1 KGHSH, CDR2 LQKENI. The CDR3 has 13 amino acids. The CDR3 here is CASSPQDTTEAFF. The CDR3 nucleotides are TGTGCCAGCTCCCCCCAGGACACCACTGAAGCTTTCTTT.

This chain links TRBV7-9 with TRBJ1-2; 7 positions agree with TRBD1. CDR3 length equals 14 residues. Trimming at V came to 0 bases and at J to 4 bases, leaving 2 bases not matched to a gene. The germline V gene encodes CDR1 SEHNR and CDR2 FQNEAQ (reference sequence). This CDR3 reads CASSLADRAYGYTF. Written as DNA, the CDR3 is TGTGCCAGCAGCTTAGCCGACAGGGCCTATGGCTACACCTTC.

This clone was counted a single time. This chain joins TRBV27 and TRBJ2-1, with 14 nucleotides matching TRBD2. After removal of 5 bases from V and 7 bases from J, the junction contained 13 bases not matched to a gene. This CDR3 region has 18 residues. From germline, CDR1 is MNHEY and CDR2 SMNVEV (reference sequence). The CDR3 region has the DNA TGTGCCAGCAGTCCCTACCCGGGACTAGCGGGAGCAGGGAATGAGCAGTTCTTC. Translation: CASSPYPGLAGAGNEQFF.

This chain uses TRBV2 with TRBJ1-3, with no clear D. This CDR3 is built from 15 residues. V was cut by 4 bases and J by 0 bases, with 10 bases left in between. From germline, CDR1 is SNHLY and CDR2 FYNNEI. CDR3 in DNA: TGTGCCAGCAGTGTGAGAATTCACTCTGGAAACACCATATATTTT. The encoded protein is CASSVRIHSGNTIYF.

In DNA form, the CDR3 reads TGTGCCAGCAGTGAGGGGGCTGCTAATGAAAAACTGTTTTTT. It yields the protein CASSEGAANEKLFF. The V call is TRBV2, the J call TRBJ1-4; D is perhaps TRBD1 (6 bases). CDR1 is SNHLY, CDR2 FYNNEI, per germline. V lost 3 bases and J lost 3, with 8 bases in between. This CDR3 spans 14 amino acids.

V usage is TRBV29-1 and J usage is TRBJ2-7; 10 nucleotides align to TRBD1. CDR3 size: 14 residues. The V gene end was trimmed by 8 bases and the J gene end by 4 bases; junction bases not matched to a gene: 11. The V gene's germline CDR1 is SQVTM and CDR2 ANQGSEA. CDR3 coding DNA: TGCAGCCCGAATTTAGGACAGGGGGGTTACGAGCAGTACTTC. This gives the protein CSPNLGQGGYEQYF.

This chain links TRBV7-2 with TRBJ1-2; possibly TRBD1 for D (6 bases). Germline CDR1 SGHTA, CDR2 FQGNSA. Trimming removed 5 bases at V and 4 bases at J, with 26 bases between. This CDR3 has 18 amino acids. In nucleotides, the CDR3 is TGTGCCAGCAGCCCCGGACAGATCCCCAGGAAGAGGGGCTATGGCTACACCTTC. Residues: CASSPGQIPRKRGYGYTF.

The chain couples TRBV4-3 to TRBJ1-2, with a possible D match to TRBD1 (5 bases). The germline V and J ends were trimmed by 0 bases and 8 bases, with 16 bases remaining between them. The CDR3 consists of 15 residues. Germline V gives CDR1 LGHNA, CDR2 YSLEER. The CDR3 loop is CASSQEAQGTRGYTF. Here the CDR3 DNA reads TGCGCCAGCAGCCAAGAGGCTCAGGGCACAAGGGGCTACACCTTC.

The chain joins TRBV7-7 to TRBJ2-1; 9 bases match TRBD2. The germline CDR1 and CDR2 sequences are SSHAT and FNYEAQ (reference sequence). The CDR3 runs 15 residues. J was trimmed by 5 bases and V by 1 base; bases with no gene match: 3. CDR3 nucleotides: TGTGCCAGCAGCTTAGTGGCGGGGGGGAACAATGAGCAGTTCTTC. Translated, it gives CASSLVAGGNNEQFF.

The CDR3 sequence is CASRNSGTAVEAFF. CDR3 sequence (DNA): TGTGCCAGCAGAAACTCCGGGACAGCTGTCGAAGCTTTCTTT. This sequence joins TRBV27 and TRBJ1-1; 7 bases map to TRBD1. The CDR3 sequence is 14 residues long. The V gene's germline CDR1 is MNHEY and CDR2 SMNVEV (reference sequence). With 6 bases clipped from V and 8 bases from J, the junction kept 12 bases outside the gene matches.

The chain combines TRBV7-2 with TRBJ1-2; a weak D match, TRBD1 (6 bases). V lost 5 bases and J lost 5, with 21 bases in between. CDR1 is SGHTA, CDR2 FQGNSA, per germline. CDR3 size: 16 residues. Here the CDR3 reads CASSPQTGGSGYGYTF. For the CDR3, the DNA is TGTGCCAGCAGCCCACAGACGGGGGGCTCGGGTTATGGCTACACCTTC.

V is TRBV10-3 and J is TRBJ1-1, with D possibly matching TRBD1 (5 bases). The germline V and J ends were trimmed by 7 bases and 4 bases, with 19 bases remaining between them. Germline V gene data show CDR1 as ENHRY and CDR2 as SYGVKD. CDR3 length: 15 amino acids. The CDR3: CAITGDGSTGTEAFF. CDR3 coding DNA: TGTGCCATCACAGGCGACGGCTCCACAGGCACTGAAGCTTTCTTT.

The chain carries TRBV5-8 and TRBJ1-2; TRBD1 aligns across 9 bases. Germline V gene data show CDR1 as SGHTS and CDR2 as YDEGEE. V dropped 3 bases and J dropped 4; count of bases not matched to a gene: 1. The CDR3 is made up of 13 amino acids. CDR3: CASSSTGGYGYTF. The CDR3 DNA reads as TGTGCCAGCAGCTCGACAGGGGGCTATGGCTACACCTTC.

This clone was counted between two and nine times. The chain joins TRBV6-1 to TRBJ1-2; no definite D call. Trimming took 2 bases from V and 2 from J, leaving 6 bases between them. Germline V gene lookup returns CDR1 MNHNS and CDR2 SASEGT. CDR3 length equals 13 residues. CDR3 DNA: TGTGCCAGCAGTGAAATTCCGAACTATGGCTACACCTTC. This gives the protein CASSEIPNYGYTF.

V and J are TRBV9 and TRBJ2-3, with D tentatively TRBD1 (5 bases). Between the trimmed V and J ends, which lost 4 bases and 2 bases, there was a span of 11 bases. The CDR3 consists of 14 residues. The germline V gene has CDR1 SGDLS and CDR2 YYNGEE. The CDR3 spells CASSPRTHTDTQYF. Written as DNA, the CDR3 is TGTGCCAGCAGCCCGCGGACACACACAGATACGCAGTATTTT. The full variable domain, in which reference TRBV9 and TRBJ2-3 provide the parts outside the CDR3, is DSGVTQTPKHLITATGQRVTLRCSPRSGDLSVYWYQQSLDQGLQFLIQYYNGEERAKGNILERFSAQQFPDLHSELNLSSLELGDSALYFCASSPRTHTDTQYFGPGTRLTVL.

This rearrangement joins TRBV5-6 to TRBJ1-6; TRBD1 might be the D (5 bases). The CDR3 covers 15 residues. Trimming shortened V by 0 bases and J by 7 bases, and 11 bases separated the two germline ends. Germline V lookup: CDR1 SGHDT, CDR2 YYEEEE. The CDR3: CASSLEGRVNSPLHF. For the CDR3, the DNA is TGTGCCAGCAGCTTGGAAGGCAGGGTGAATTCACCCCTCCACTTT. Together with reference TRBV5-6 and TRBJ1-6, the CDR3 gives the full variable domain: DAGVTQSPTHLIKTRGQQVTLRCSPKSGHDTVSWYQQALGQGPQFIFQYYEEEERQRGNFPDRFSGHQFPNYSSELNVNALLLGDSALYLCASSLEGRVNSPLHFGNGTRLTVT.

The V call is TRBV24-1, the J call TRBJ2-3, with D maybe TRBD2 (5 bases). There are 17 residues in the CDR3. The germline V gene encodes CDR1 KGHDR and CDR2 SFDVKD. Trimming cost V 5 bases and J 2 bases, with 19 bases left between them. CDR3 coding DNA: TGTGCCACCAGTGGAGGGAGCGCAGCAACCCCCACAGATACGCAGTATTTT. This translates into CATSGGSAATPTDTQYF.

This clone turned up a few times. The V and J genes are TRBV25-1 and TRBJ2-1; possible D gene TRBD2, 6 bases. V lost 1 base to trimming and J lost 11 bases, with 15 bases between them. This CDR3 spans 14 amino acids. In germline, CDR1 is MGHDK, CDR2 SYGVNS. CDR3: CASSESPGARKQFF. CDR3 bases: TGTGCCAGCAGTGAATCACCGGGAGCACGAAAGCAGTTCTTC. Full variable domain (missing parts from reference TRBV25-1 and TRBJ2-1): EADIYQTPRYLVIGTGKKITLECSQTMGHDKMYWYQQDPGMELHLIHYSYGVNSTEKGDLSSESTVSRIRTEHFPLTLESARPSHTSQYLCASSESPGARKQFFGPGTRLTVL.

The chain combines TRBV14 with TRBJ2-3; possible D gene TRBD2, 6 bases. The germline V and J ends were trimmed by 6 bases and 5 bases, with 24 bases remaining between them. The length of the CDR3 is 17 residues. Looked up from germline, CDR1 is SGHDN and CDR2 is FVKESK. In DNA, the CDR3 is TGTGCCAGCAGTTACTTAGCGGCCTCATCTTACAGAGATACGCAGTATTTT. Protein: CASSYLAASSYRDTQYF.